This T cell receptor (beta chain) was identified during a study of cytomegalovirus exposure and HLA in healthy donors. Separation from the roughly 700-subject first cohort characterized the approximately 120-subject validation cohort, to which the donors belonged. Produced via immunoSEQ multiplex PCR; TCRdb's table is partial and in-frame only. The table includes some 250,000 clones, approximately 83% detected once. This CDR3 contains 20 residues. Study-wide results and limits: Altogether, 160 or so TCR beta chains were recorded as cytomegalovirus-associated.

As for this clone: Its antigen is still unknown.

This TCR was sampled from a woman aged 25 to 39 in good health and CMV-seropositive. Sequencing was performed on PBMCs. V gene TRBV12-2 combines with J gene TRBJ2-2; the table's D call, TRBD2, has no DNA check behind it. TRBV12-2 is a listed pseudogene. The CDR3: CASRTRPLTSGRGNTGELFF. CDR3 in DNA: TGTGCAAGTCGCACACGCCCCTTGACTAGCGGGAGGGGGAACACCGGGGAGCTGTTTTTT.